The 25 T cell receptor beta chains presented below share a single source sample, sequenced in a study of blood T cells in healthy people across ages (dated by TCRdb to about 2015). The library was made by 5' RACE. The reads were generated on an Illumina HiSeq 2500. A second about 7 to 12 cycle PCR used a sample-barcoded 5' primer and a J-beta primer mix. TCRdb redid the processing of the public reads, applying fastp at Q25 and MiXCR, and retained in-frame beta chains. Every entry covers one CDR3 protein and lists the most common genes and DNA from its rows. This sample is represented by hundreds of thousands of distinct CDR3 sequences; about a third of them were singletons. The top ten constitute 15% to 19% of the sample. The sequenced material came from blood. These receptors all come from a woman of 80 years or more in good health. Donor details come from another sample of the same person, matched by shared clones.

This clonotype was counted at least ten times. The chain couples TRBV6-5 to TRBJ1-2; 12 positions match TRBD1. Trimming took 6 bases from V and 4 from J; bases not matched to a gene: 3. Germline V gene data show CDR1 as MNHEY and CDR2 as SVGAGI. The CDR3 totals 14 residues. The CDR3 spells CASRGGQGAYGYTF. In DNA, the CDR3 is TGTGCCAGCAGAGGGGGACAGGGGGCCTATGGCTACACCTTC.

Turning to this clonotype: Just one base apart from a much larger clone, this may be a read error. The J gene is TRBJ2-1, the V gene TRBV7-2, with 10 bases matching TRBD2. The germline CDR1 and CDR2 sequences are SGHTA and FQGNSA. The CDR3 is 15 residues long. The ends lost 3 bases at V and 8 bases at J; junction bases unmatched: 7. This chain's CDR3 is CASSFKAGGEDEQFF. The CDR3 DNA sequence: TGTGCCAGCAGCTTCAAAGCGGGAGGGGAGGATGAGCAGTTCTTC.

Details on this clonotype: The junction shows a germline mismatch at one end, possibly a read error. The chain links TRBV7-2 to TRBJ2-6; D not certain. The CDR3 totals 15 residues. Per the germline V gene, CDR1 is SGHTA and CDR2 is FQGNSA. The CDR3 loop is CASSLESSGTNVLTF. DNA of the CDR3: TGTGCCAGCAGCCTCGAGAGCTCTGGGACCAACGTCCTGACTTTC.

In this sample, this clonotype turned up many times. The CDR3 region has the DNA TGTGCCAGCAGTTACGGACAGGAGAGCAATCAGCCCCAGCATTTT. This gives the protein CASSYGQESNQPQHF. The rearrangement joins TRBV6-2 or TRBV6-3 to TRBJ1-5, with TRBD1 matching 7 bases. The length of the CDR3 is 15 residues. Germline V gene data show CDR1 as MNHEY and CDR2 as SVGEGT. The ends lost 2 bases at V and 1 base at J; junction bases unmatched: 2.

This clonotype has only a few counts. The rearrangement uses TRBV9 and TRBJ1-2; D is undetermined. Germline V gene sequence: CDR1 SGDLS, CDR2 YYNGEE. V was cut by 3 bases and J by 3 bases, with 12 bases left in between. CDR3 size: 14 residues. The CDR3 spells CASSAGVGDYGYTF. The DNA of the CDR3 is TGTGCCAGCAGCGCCGGGGTCGGGGACTATGGCTACACCTTC.

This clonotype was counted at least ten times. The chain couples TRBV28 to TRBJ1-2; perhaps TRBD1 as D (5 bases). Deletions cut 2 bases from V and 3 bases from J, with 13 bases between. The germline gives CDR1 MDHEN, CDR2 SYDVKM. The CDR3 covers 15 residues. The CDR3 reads CASSLQPGSDYGYTF. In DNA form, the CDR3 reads TGTGCCAGCAGTTTACAACCAGGGTCGGACTATGGCTACACCTTC.

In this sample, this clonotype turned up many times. The CDR3 sequence is CGYRWFSDLSYGYTF. The CDR3 DNA is TGCGGCTACAGGTGGTTTAGTGACTTGAGCTATGGCTACACCTTC. The genes are TRBV20-1 and TRBJ1-2; weak D call: TRBD1 (5 bases). This CDR3 spans 15 amino acids. Per the germline V gene, CDR1 is DFQATT and CDR2 is SNEGSKA (reference sequence).

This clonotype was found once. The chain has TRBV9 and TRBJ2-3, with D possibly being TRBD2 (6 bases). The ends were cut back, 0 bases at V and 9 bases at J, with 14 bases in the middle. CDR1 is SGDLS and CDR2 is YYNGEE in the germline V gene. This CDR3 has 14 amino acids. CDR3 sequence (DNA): TGTGCCAGCAGCGTAGCGGCAACTAGCAGCACGCAGTATTTT. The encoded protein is CASSVAATSSTQYF.

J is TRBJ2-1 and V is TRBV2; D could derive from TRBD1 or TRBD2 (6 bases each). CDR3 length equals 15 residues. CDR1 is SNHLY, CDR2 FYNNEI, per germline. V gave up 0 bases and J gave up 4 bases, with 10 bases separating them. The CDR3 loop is CASSEAGGAYNEQFF. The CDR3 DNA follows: TGTGCCAGCAGTGAAGCCGGGGGCGCGTACAATGAGCAGTTCTTC. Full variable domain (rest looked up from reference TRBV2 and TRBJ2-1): EPEVTQTPSHQVTQMGQEVILRCVPISNHLYFYWYRQILGQKVEFLVSFYNNEISEKSEIFDDQFSVERPDGSNFTLKIRSTKLEDSAMYFCASSEAGGAYNEQFFGPGTRLTVL.

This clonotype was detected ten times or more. This CDR3 is CSAPGGRAHTEAFF. Here the CDR3 DNA reads TGCAGTGCCCCTGGGGGCAGGGCCCACACTGAAGCTTTCTTT. This chain uses TRBV20-1 with TRBJ1-1, with a possible D match to TRBD1 (6 bases). Deletions cut 6 bases from V and 3 bases from J, with 17 bases between. Germline V lookup: CDR1 DFQATT, CDR2 SNEGSKA (reference sequence). The CDR3 covers 14 residues.

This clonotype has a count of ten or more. As DNA, the CDR3 is TGTGCCAGCAGCTTGTTGTACAGGGCCGATGGCTACACCTTC. Protein: CASSLLYRADGYTF. V and J are TRBV5-6 and TRBJ1-2; the D gene is possibly TRBD1 (6 bases). The germline V gene has CDR1 SGHDT and CDR2 YYEEEE. The CDR3 runs 14 residues. V lost 1 base to trimming and J lost 6 bases, with 13 bases between them.

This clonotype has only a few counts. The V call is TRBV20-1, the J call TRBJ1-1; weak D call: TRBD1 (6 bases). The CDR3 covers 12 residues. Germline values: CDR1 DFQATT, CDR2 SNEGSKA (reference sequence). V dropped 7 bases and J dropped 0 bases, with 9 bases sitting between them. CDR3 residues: CSVDRMNTEAFF. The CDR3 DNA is TGCAGTGTTGACAGGATGAACACTGAAGCTTTCTTT.

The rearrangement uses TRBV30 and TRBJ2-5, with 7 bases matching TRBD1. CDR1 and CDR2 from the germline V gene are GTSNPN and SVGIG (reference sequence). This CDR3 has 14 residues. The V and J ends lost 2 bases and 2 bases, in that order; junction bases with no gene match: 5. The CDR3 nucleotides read TGTGCCTGGAGTCCGGGACAGCAGCAAGAGACCCAGTACTTC. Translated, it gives CAWSPGQQQETQYF.

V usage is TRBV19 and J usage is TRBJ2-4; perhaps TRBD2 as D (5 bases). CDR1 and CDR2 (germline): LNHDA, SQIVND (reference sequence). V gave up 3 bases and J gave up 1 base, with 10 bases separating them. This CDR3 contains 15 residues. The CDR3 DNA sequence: TGTGCCAGTAGTATTGCGGGCGGGGCCAAAAACATTCAGTACTTC. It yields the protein CASSIAGGAKNIQYF.

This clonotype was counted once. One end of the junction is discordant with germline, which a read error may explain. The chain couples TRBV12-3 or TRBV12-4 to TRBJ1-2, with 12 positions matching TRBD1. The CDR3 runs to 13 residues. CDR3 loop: CVSSVGQGAVYTF. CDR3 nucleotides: TGTGTCAGCAGTGTGGGACAGGGGGCCGTCTACACCTTC.

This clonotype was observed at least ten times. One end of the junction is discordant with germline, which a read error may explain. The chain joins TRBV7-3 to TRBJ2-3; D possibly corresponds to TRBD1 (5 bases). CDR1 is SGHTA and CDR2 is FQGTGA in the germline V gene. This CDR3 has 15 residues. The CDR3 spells CASSLTVRGTDTQYF. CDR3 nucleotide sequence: TGTGCCAGCAGCCTAACTGTCAGGGGCACAGATACGCAGTATTTT.

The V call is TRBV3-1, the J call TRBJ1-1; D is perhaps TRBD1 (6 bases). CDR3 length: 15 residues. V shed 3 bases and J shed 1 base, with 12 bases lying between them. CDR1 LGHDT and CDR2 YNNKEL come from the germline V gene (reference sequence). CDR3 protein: CASSQTGGGNTEAFF. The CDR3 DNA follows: TGTGCCAGCAGCCAGACAGGAGGTGGGAACACTGAAGCTTTCTTT.

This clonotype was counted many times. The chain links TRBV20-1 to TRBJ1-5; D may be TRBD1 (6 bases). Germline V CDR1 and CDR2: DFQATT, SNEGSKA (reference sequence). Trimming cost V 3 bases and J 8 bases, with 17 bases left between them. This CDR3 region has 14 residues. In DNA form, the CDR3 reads TGCAGTGCTAGCAGGGCAGGGGCCCCCGAGCCCCAGCATTTT. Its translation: CSASRAGAPEPQHF.

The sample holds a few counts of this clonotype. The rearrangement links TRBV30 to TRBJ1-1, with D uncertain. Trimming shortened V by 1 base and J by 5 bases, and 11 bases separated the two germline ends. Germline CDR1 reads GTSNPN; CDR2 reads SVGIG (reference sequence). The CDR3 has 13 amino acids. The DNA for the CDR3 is TGTGCCTGGAGTGAGGTCATTGGGACTGAAGCTTTCTTT. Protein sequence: CAWSEVIGTEAFF. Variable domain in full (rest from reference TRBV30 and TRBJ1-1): SQTIHQWPATLVQPVGSPLSLECTVEGTSNPNLYWYRQAAGRGLQLLFYSVGIGQISSEVPQNLSASRPQDRQFILSSKKLLLSDSGFYLCAWSEVIGTEAFFGQGTRLTVV.

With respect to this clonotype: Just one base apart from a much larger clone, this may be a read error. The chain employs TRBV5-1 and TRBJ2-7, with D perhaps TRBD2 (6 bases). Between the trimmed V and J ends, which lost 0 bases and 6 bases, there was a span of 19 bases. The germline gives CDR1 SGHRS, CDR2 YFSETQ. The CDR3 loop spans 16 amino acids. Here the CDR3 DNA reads TGCGCCAGCAGCTTGGGGCAGATAGGGAGGCGTGGCGAGCAGTACTTC. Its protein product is CASSLGQIGRRGEQYF.

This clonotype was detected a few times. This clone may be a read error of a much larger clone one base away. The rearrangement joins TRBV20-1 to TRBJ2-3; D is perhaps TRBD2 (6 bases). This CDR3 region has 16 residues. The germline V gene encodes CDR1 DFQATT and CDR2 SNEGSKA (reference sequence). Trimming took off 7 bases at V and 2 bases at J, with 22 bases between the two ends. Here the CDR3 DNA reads TGCAGTGTCTTAGGGGAAAGCGGGCCATTCACAGATACGCAGTATTTT. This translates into CSVLGESGPFTDTQYF.

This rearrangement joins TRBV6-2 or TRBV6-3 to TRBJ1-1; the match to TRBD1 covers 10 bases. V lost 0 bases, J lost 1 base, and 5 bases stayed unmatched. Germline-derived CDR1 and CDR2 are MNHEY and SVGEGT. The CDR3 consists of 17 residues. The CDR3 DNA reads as TGTGCCAGCAGTTACTCGACAGGGGGCCGCACGAACACTGAAGCTTTCTTT. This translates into CASSYSTGGRTNTEAFF.

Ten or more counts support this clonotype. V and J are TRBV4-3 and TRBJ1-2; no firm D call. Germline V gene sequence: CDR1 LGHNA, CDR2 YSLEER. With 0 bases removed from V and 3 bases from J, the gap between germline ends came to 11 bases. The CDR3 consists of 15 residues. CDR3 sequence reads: CASSQDWREDYGYTF. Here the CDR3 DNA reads TGCGCCAGCAGCCAAGATTGGAGGGAAGACTATGGCTACACCTTC.

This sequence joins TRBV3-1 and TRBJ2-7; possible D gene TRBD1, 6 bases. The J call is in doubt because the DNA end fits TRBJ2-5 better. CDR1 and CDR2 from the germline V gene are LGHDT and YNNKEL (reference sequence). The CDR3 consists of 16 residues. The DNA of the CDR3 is TGTGCCAGCAGCCAAGCACTAGGCAGGGGAAGGGAGACCCAGTACTTC. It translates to CASSQALGRGRETQYF.

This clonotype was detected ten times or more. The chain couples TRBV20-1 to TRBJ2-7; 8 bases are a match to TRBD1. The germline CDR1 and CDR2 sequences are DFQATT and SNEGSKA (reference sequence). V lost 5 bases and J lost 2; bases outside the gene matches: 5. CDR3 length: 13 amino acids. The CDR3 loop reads CSAPGTGTYEQYF. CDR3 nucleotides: TGCAGTGCTCCCGGGACAGGAACCTACGAGCAGTACTTC.